These 15 T cell receptor beta chains share one sample of origin, sequenced in a study of blood T cell repertoires in COVID-19. TCRdb's copy holds only in-frame clones and misses some; the assay was immunoSEQ multiplex PCR. Here the sample spans roughly 70,000 clones, 75% being singletons. The source material was peripheral blood. The receptor source for this set is an older man with acute or convalescent COVID-19.

This chain connects TRBV6-1 to TRBJ1-5; 7 bases match TRBD1. The CDR3 length is 16 residues. The germline V gene has CDR1 MNHNS and CDR2 SASEGT. Trimming took 4 bases from V and 2 from J; bases not matched to a gene: 8. CDR3 DNA: TGTGCCAGCAGTGGCTCAGGGGGTTTGGGCAATCAGCCCCAGCATTTT. As protein: CASSGSGGLGNQPQHF.

The chain links TRBV11-2 to TRBJ2-7; possible D gene TRBD1, 6 bases. Trimming took 5 bases from V and 4 from J, leaving 15 bases between them. The CDR3 totals 14 residues. Germline V gene sequence: CDR1 SGHAT, CDR2 FQNNGV. CDR3 region: CASSLGQFSYEQYF. CDR3 nucleotides: TGTGCCAGCAGCCTAGGACAGTTTTCATACGAGCAGTACTTC. Combining the CDR3 with reference TRBV11-2 and TRBJ2-7 gives the whole variable domain EAGVAQSPRYKIIEKRQSVAFWCNPISGHATLYWYQQILGQGPKLLIQFQNNGVVDDSQLPKDRFSAERLKGVDSTLKIQPAKLEDSAVYLCASSLGQFSYEQYFGPGTRLTVT.

This clone was observed a single time. The V gene is TRBV19, the J gene TRBJ2-5; D uncertain. With 10 bases removed from V and 5 bases from J, the gap between germline ends came to 17 bases. CDR3 length equals 13 residues. Per the germline V gene, CDR1 is LNHDA and CDR2 is SQIVND (reference sequence). The DNA of the CDR3 is TGTGCCACCCGCCGTGGTGCCCGGGAGACCCAGTACTTC. Protein: CATRRGARETQYF. The variable domain in full, completed from reference TRBV19 and TRBJ2-5, reads DGGITQSPKYLFRKEGQNVTLSCEQNLNHDAMYWYRQDPGQGLRLIYYSQIVNDFQKGDIAEGYSVSREKKESFPLTVTSAQKNPTAFYLCATRRGARETQYFGPGTRLLVL.

The chain links TRBV5-1 to TRBJ2-1; the match to TRBD2 covers 10 bases. The CDR3 has 18 residues. Germline assignment: CDR1 SGHRS and CDR2 YFSETQ. Trimming took 0 bases from V and 9 from J; bases not matched to a gene: 15. CDR3 amino acids: CASSLEGGLASRYGEQFF. DNA of the CDR3: TGCGCCAGCAGCTTGGAAGGGGGACTAGCGTCCCGGTACGGTGAGCAGTTCTTC.

The J gene is TRBJ2-6, the V gene TRBV28; TRBD1 agrees at 10 bases. V lost 5 bases to trimming and J lost 0 bases; unmatched junction nucleotides: 4. Germline V gene data show CDR1 as MDHEN and CDR2 as SYDVKM. This CDR3 spans 17 amino acids. As DNA, the CDR3 is TGTGCCAGCAGTCGGACAGGGGGATCCTCTGGGGCCAACGTCCTGACTTTC. As protein: CASSRTGGSSGANVLTF.

The rearrangement uses TRBV4-2 and TRBJ2-3; 8 bases align to TRBD2. The V segment lost 4 bases and the J segment 3 bases; nucleotides outside the gene matches: 12. The CDR3 is 17 residues long. The V gene's germline CDR1 is LGHNA and CDR2 YNFKEQ. This CDR3 is CASSRAKGTSLTDTQYF. The CDR3 DNA sequence: TGTGCCAGCAGCCGCGCAAAGGGGACTAGTCTGACAGATACGCAGTATTTT.

This chain joins TRBV21-1 and TRBJ1-4. TRBV21-1 is listed as a pseudogene. The CDR3 consists of 24 residues. CDR3 bases: TGTGCCAGCAACCCGAATGTGCCTCGAAGGCGGGGGCAGGTAGGTTTTACAACTAATGAAAAACTGTTTTTT. This translates into CASNPNVPRRRGQVGFTTNEKLFF.

The V call is TRBV27, the J call TRBJ2-5; 11 positions match TRBD2. This CDR3 contains 16 residues. Germline values: CDR1 MNHEY, CDR2 SMNVEV (reference sequence). After removal of 5 bases from V and 4 bases from J, the junction contained 9 bases not matched to a gene. CDR3 loop: CASSPGTSGPRETQYF. The CDR3 DNA reads as TGTGCCAGCAGTCCGGGGACTAGCGGCCCGCGAGAGACCCAGTACTTC.

The chain joins TRBV6-5 to TRBJ2-3; 7 nucleotides match TRBD1. V was clipped by 5 bases and J by 4 bases; unmatched bases: 6. The CDR3 has 14 residues. Germline V CDR1 and CDR2: MNHEY, SVGAGI. The CDR3 bases are TGTGCCAGCAGTCCACAGGGGTTTTCAGATACGCAGTATTTT. Protein: CASSPQGFSDTQYF.

The CDR3 DNA follows: TGTGCCAGCAGCCAAGGACAGGGGGCGGTTTCACCCCTCCACTTT. Translation: CASSQGQGAVSPLHF. The V and J genes are TRBV3-1 (or the pseudogene TRBV3-2) and TRBJ1-6; 10 bases match TRBD1. After removal of 1 base from V and 9 bases from J, the junction contained 3 bases not matched to a gene. CDR3 size: 15 residues. CDR1 and CDR2 (germline): LGHDT, YNNKEL (reference sequence).

The rearrangement links TRBV28 to TRBJ1-2; 8 bases fit TRBD1. This CDR3 region has 16 residues. Germline-derived CDR1 and CDR2 are MDHEN and SYDVKM. Losses at the gene ends were 4 bases for V and 4 bases for J; bases not matched to a gene: 11. The CDR3 loop reads CASSSMGSDRGYGYTF. CDR3 in DNA: TGTGCCAGCAGTTCTATGGGAAGCGACAGGGGCTATGGCTACACCTTC.

This rearrangement joins TRBV19 to TRBJ1-2; 7 nucleotides agree with TRBD1. Germline V gives CDR1 LNHDA, CDR2 SQIVND (reference sequence). V was clipped by 4 bases and J by 4 bases; unmatched bases: 9. The CDR3 has 15 residues. The CDR3 DNA reads as TGTGCCAGTAGTAGTCCCCCTCAGGGGGTCTATGGCTACACCTTC. This sequence encodes CASSSPPQGVYGYTF.

This chain connects TRBV29-1 to TRBJ2-7; TRBD2 might be the D (6 bases). The CDR3 extends over 13 amino acids. The V end lost 6 bases, the J end lost 2 bases, and 14 bases lay between the germline ends. Germline V gene data show CDR1 as SQVTM and CDR2 as ANQGSEA. In DNA form, the CDR3 reads TGCAGCGTCTCTAGCGCTACCACCTACGAGCAGTACTTC. It encodes CSVSSATTYEQYF.

The V and J genes are TRBV19 and TRBJ2-7, with a weak D call TRBD2 (5 bases). The CDR3 consists of 13 residues. V lost 3 bases and J 1 base, leaving 7 bases between the germline ends. Germline V gene data show CDR1 as LNHDA and CDR2 as SQIVND (reference sequence). CDR3 sequence (DNA): TGTGCCAGTAGTATGACGGGATCCTACGAGCAGTACTTC. Its translation: CASSMTGSYEQYF.

The chain uses TRBV19 and TRBJ2-1; 7 bases match TRBD2. This CDR3 comprises 13 residues. Germline trimming cut 8 bases from V and 6 bases from J; bases unmatched to any gene: 7. In germline, CDR1 is LNHDA, CDR2 SQIVND (reference sequence). CDR3 sequence (DNA): TGTGCCAGTGCGACTAGCACGGGCAATGAGCAGTTCTTC. As protein: CASATSTGNEQFF.